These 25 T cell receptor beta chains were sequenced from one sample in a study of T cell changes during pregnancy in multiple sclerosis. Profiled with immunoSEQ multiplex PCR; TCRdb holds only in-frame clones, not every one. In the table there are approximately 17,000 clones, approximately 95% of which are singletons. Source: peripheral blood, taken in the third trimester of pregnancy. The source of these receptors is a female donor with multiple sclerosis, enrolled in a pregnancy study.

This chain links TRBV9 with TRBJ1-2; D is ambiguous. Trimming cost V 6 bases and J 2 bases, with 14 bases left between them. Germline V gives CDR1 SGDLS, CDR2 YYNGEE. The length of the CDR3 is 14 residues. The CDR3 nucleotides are TGTGCCAGCACTCGTGGCGACGGGAACTATGGCTACACCTTC. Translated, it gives CASTRGDGNYGYTF.

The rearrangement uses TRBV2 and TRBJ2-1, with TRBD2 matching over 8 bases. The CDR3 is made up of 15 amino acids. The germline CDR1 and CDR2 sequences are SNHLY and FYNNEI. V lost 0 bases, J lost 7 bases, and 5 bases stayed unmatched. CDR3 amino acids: CASSEASGRRNEQFF. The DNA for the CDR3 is TGTGCCAGCAGTGAAGCCAGCGGGAGAAGAAATGAGCAGTTCTTC.

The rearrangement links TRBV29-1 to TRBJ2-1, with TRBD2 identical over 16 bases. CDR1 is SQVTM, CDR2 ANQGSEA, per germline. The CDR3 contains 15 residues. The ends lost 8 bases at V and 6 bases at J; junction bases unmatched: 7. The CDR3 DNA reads TGCAGCCTTTCAGGGACTAGCGGGAGGGCCAATGAGCAGTTCTTC. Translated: CSLSGTSGRANEQFF.

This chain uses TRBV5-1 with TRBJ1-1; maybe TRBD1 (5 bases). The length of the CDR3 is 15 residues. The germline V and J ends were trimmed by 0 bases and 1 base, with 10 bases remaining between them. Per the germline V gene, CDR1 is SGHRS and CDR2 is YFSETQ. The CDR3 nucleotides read TGCGCCAGCAGCTTGGATAAGGGGAAGAACACTGAAGCTTTCTTT. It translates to CASSLDKGKNTEAFF.

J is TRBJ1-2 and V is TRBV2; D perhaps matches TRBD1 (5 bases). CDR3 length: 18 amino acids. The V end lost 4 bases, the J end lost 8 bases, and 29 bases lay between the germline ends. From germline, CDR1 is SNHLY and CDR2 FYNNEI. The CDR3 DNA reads TGTGCCAGCAGTGCTCGGACACGTAATATAAGATCGGTGCGGGGCTACACCTTC. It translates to CASSARTRNIRSVRGYTF.

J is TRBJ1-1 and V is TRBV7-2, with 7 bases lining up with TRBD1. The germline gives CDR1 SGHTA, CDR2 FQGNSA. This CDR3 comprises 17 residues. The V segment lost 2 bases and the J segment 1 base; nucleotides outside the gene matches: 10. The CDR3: CASSLRHAGQSNTEAFF. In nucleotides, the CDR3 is TGTGCCAGCAGCTTACGACACGCGGGACAGTCGAACACTGAAGCTTTCTTT.

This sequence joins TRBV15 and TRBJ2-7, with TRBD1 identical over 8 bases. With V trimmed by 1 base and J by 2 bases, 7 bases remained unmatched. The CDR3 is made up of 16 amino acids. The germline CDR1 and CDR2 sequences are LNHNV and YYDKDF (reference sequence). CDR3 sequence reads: CATSRVQGTGAYEQYF. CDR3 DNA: TGTGCCACCAGCAGAGTACAGGGGACAGGTGCCTACGAGCAGTACTTC. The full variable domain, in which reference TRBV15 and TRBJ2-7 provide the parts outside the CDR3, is DAMVIQNPRYQVTQFGKPVTLSCSQTLNHNVMYWYQQKSSQAPKLLFHYYDKDFNNEADTPDNFQSRRPNTSFCFLDIRSPGLGDTAMYLCATSRVQGTGAYEQYFGPGTRLTVT.

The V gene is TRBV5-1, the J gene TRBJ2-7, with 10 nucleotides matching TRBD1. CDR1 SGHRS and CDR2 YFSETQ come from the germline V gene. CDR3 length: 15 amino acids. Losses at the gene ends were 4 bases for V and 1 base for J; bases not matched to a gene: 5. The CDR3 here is CASSTGQGRSYEQYF. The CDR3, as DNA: TGCGCCAGCAGCACGGGACAGGGGAGGTCCTACGAGCAGTACTTC.

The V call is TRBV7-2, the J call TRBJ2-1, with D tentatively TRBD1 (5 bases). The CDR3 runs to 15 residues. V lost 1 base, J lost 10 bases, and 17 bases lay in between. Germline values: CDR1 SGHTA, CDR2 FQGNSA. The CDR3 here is CASSLEGVGASEQFF. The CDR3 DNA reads TGTGCCAGCAGCTTAGAAGGGGTTGGGGCATCGGAGCAGTTCTTC. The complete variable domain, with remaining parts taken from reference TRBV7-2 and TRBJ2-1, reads GAGVSQSPSNKVTEKGKDVELRCDPISGHTALYWYRQSLGQGLEFLIYFQGNSAPDKSGLPSDRFSAERTGGSVSTLTIQRTQQEDSAVYLCASSLEGVGASEQFFGPGTRLTVL.

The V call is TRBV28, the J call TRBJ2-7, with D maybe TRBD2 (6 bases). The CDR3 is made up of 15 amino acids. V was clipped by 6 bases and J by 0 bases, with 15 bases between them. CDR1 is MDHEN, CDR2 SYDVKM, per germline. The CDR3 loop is CASSSPGLLSYEQYF. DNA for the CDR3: TGTGCCAGCAGCTCTCCGGGACTCCTCTCCTACGAGCAGTACTTC.

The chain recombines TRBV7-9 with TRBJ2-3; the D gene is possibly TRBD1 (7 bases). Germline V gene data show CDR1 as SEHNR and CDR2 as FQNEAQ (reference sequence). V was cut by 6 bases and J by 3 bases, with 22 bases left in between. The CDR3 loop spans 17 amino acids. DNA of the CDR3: TGTGCCAGCAGAGGAGGGACAGTTAGAGGCAGGACAGATACGCAGTATTTT. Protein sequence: CASRGGTVRGRTDTQYF.

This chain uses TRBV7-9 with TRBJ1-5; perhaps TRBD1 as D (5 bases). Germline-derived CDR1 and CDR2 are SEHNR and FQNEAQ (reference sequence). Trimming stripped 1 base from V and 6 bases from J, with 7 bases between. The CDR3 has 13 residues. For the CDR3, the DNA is TGTGCCAGCAGCTTAGGCGGGGGTCAGCCCCAGCATTTT. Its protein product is CASSLGGGQPQHF.

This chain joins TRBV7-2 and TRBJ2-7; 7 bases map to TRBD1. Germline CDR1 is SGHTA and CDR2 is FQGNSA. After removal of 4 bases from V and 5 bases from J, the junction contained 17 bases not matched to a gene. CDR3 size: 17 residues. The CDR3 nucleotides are TGTGCCAGCAGCTATGCCGCATCCCGACAGGGCGGACACGAGCAGTACTTC. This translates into CASSYAASRQGGHEQYF.

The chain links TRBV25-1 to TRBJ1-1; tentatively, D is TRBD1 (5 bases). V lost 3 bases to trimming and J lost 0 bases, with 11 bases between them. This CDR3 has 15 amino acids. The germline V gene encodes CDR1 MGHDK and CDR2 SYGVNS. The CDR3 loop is CASSDSGTMNTEAFF. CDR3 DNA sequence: TGTGCCAGCAGTGATTCCGGGACTATGAACACTGAAGCTTTCTTT.

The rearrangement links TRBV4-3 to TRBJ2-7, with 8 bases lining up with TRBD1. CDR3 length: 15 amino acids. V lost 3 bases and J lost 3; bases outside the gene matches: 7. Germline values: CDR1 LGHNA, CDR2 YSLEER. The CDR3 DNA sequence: TGCGCCAGCAGCCACGGGACAGGAGGGTTCTACGAGCAGTACTTC. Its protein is CASSHGTGGFYEQYF.

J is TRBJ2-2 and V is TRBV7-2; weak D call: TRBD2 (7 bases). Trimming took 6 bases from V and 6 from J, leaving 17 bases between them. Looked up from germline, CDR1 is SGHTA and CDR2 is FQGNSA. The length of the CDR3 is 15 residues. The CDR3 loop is CASRRWGGQSGELFF. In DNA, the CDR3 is TGTGCCAGCAGACGATGGGGGGGGCAGTCCGGGGAGCTGTTTTTT.

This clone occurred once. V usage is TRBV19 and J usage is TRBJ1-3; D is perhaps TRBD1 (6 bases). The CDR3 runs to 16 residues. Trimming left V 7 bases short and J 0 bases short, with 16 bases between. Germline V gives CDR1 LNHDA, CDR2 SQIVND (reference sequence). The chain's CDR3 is CASTHRQAHSGNTIYF. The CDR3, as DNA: TGTGCCAGTACCCACCGACAGGCGCACTCTGGAAACACCATATATTTT. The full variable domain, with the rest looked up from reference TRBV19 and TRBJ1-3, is DGGITQSPKYLFRKEGQNVTLSCEQNLNHDAMYWYRQDPGQGLRLIYYSQIVNDFQKGDIAEGYSVSREKKESFPLTVTSAQKNPTAFYLCASTHRQAHSGNTIYFGEGSWLTVV.

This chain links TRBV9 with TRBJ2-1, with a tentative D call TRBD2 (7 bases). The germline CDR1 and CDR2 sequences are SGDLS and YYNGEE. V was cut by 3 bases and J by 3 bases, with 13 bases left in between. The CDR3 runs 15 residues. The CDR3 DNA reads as TGTGCCAGCAGCGCCGGGCGGGGGCTCTACAATGAGCAGTTCTTC. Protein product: CASSAGRGLYNEQFF.

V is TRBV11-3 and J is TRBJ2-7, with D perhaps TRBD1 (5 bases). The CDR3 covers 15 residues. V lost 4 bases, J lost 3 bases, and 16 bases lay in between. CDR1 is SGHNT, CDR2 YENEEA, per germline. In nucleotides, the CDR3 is TGTGCCAGCAGCTCGGGCTTCGAAAGGGGCTACGAGCAGTACTTC. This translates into CASSSGFERGYEQYF.

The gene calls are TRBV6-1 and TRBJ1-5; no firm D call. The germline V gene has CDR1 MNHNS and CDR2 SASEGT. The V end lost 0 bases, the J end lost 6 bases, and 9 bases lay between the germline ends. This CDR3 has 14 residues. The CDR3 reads CASSEAPRGQPQHF. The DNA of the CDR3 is TGTGCCAGCAGTGAAGCGCCGCGAGGTCAGCCCCAGCATTTT.

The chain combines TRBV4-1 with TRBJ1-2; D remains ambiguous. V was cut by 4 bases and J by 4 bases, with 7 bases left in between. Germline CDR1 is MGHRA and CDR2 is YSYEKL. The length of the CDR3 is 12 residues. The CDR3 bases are TGCGCCAGCAGCCCGGGGTTCTATGGCTACACCTTC. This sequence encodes CASSPGFYGYTF.

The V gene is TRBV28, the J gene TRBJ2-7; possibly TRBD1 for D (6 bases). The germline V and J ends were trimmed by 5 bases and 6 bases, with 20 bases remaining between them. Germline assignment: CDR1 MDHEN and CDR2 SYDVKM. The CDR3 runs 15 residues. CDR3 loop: CASSTGIASWGEQYF. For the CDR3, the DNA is TGTGCCAGCAGTACAGGGATAGCTTCGTGGGGCGAGCAGTACTTC.

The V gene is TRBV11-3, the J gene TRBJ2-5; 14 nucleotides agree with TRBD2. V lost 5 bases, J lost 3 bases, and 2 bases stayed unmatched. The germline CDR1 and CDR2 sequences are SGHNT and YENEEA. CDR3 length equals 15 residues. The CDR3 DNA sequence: TGTGCCAGCAGCATGGGACTAGCGGGGGAAGAGACCCAGTACTTC. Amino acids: CASSMGLAGEETQYF.

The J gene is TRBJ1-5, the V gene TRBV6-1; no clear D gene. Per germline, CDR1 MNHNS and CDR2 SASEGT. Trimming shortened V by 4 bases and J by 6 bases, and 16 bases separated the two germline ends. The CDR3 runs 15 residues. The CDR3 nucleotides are TGTGCCAGCAGTGGTGGAAAACGGGGTAGTCAGCCCCAGCATTTT. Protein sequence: CASSGGKRGSQPQHF.

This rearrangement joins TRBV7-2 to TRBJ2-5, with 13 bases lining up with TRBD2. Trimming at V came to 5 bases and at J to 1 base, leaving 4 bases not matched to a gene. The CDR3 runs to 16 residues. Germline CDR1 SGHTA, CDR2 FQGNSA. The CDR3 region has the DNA TGTGCCAGCAGCCCCCGACTAGCGGGGGGCCAAGAGACCCAGTACTTC. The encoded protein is CASSPRLAGGQETQYF.